Described below is a single T cell receptor (beta chain) sequence and its context. No antigen is known for it. At one boundary the junction diverges from the germline segment, which might be a read error. CDR1 is WNHNN, CDR2 SYGVQD, per germline (reference sequence). This CDR3 comprises 15 residues. This specimen comes from a study of CD4 T cells in relation to SARS-CoV-2 and coronaviruses. The study's findings and limits: Culture-expanded clones reflect memory recall rather than primary priming during culture. The cross-reactivity analysis covered only spike protein, not other viral proteins.

Assay used: immunoSEQ multiplex PCR; TCRdb lists only in-frame clones, some missing. There are tens of thousands of clones in the sample; about 94% occur only once, and 0.11% to 0.15% lies in the top ten. CD4+ T cells from unexposed donors were obtained before the COVID-19 pandemic (2011-2018). Cryopreserved PBMCs were CD4-enriched, then split into naive and memory cells. The V call is TRBV10-1, the J call TRBJ2-5, with 9 nucleotides matching TRBD1. This receptor was obtained from a human donor in good health. Sample: naive CD4+ T cells from PBMCs. Indicated subset: naive CD4+ T cells isolated by negative enrichment. The CDR3 region is CASSKSGQGKETQYF. CDR3 nucleotide sequence: TGCGCCAGCAGTAAGTCAGGACAGGGGAAAGAGACCCAGTACTTC.